This T cell receptor (beta chain) was sequenced during a study of response to subunit inactivated influenza vaccine. Many counts were recorded for this clonotype. The antigen is not known. Study-level results: Each seasonal flu vaccination may recruit only limited new T cells, authors suggested.

Using its own MiXCR run on the RT-PCR reads, TCRdb lists one record per CDR3 protein. Of fewer than 600,000 distinct CDR3 sequences in the sample, around 7.9% were seen once. V dropped 1 base and J dropped 7 bases, with 10 bases sitting between them. CDR1 is SGHTA and CDR2 is FQGNSA in the germline V gene. The CDR3 is made up of 14 amino acids. Sequencing was performed on PBMCs from blood, taken around 2 years after vaccination. The clonotype was recovered from a man aged 50-75 years who received an inactivated influenza vaccine. The genes are TRBV7-2 and TRBJ1-4, with D tentatively TRBD1 (5 bases). CDR3 in amino acids: CASSLGRRAEKLFF. As DNA, the CDR3 is TGTGCCAGCAGCTTAGGGCGCAGGGCTGAAAAACTGTTTTTT.